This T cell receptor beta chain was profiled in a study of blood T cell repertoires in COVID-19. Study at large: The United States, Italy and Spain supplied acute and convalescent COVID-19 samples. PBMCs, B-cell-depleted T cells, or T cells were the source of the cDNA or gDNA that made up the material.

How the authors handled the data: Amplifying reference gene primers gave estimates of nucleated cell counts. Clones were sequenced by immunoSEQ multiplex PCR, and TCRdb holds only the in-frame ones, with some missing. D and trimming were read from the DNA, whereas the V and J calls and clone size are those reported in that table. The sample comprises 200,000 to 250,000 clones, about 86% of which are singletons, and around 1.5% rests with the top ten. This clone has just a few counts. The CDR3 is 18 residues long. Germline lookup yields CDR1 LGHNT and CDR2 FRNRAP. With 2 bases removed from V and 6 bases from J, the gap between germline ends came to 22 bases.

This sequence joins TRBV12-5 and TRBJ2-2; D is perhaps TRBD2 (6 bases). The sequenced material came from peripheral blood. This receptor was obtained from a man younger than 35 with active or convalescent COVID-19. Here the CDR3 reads CASGLPGTSTRAPGELFF. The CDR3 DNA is TGTGCTAGTGGTTTGCCCGGGACTTCAACCCGGGCCCCCGGGGAGCTGTTTTTT.